These T cell receptor beta chains were read from a single sample in a study of T cell changes during pregnancy in multiple sclerosis. Here immunoSEQ multiplex PCR was the method, and the copy in TCRdb shows in-frame clones only, minus some. The data show under 80,000 clones, around 94% seen once. The source material was peripheral blood, sampled in the third trimester of pregnancy. The receptors derive from a female donor with multiple sclerosis, enrolled in a pregnancy study. Each CDR3 is given without its conserved first and last residue. Fields, in order: V gene, J gene, clone size, CDR3 protein. Expanded clones are given a class, and other clones once, few, many or no size at all.

TRBV7-9	TRBJ1-1	NA	ASSLYQGDTEAF
TRBV7-9	TRBJ2-3	once	ASSFDRDTDTQY
TRBV7-2	TRBJ1-5	NA	ASSLEVRANNQPQH
TRBV2	TRBJ2-7	once	ASRATGGNYEQY
TRBV7-2	TRBJ1-2	NA	ASSLNPSSGVYGYT
TRBV7-2	TRBJ2-3	NA	ASSLLGGADTQY
TRBV18	TRBJ2-2	few	ASSPPWAQGTGELF
TRBV2	TRBJ2-1	NA	ASSYSRDFPYNEQF
TRBV5-6	TRBJ2-7	NA	ASSLTVSYEQY
TRBV6-1	TRBJ1-2	NA	ASTTTGGPYGYT
TRBV18	TRBJ2-7	NA	ASSLKLGLAGVYEQY
TRBV25-1	TRBJ2-7	once	ASTSGTSYEQY
TRBV14	TRBJ1-2	few	ASSLGTWNYGYT
TRBV7-2	TRBJ2-5	NA	ASKGGAQETQY
TRBV9	TRBJ1-1	NA	ASTLDAGRTEAF
TRBV11-1	TRBJ2-5	NA	ASSRQGFGETQY
TRBV7-6	TRBJ1-1	NA	ASSPGGNTEAF
TRBV11-1	TRBJ2-3	NA	ASSLEAGDTDTQY
TRBV5-6	TRBJ2-3	NA	ASSHGHLDTQY
TRBV5-6	TRBJ2-4	NA	ASSLAGGGASKNIQY
TRBV6-1	TRBJ1-5	NA	ASSIQGNQPQH
TRBV7-3	TRBJ2-5	NA	ASSLKGEKTQY
TRBV5-5	TRBJ2-7	NA	ASSHKGDSSYEQY
TRBV6-4	TRBJ1-2	once	ASSDTGTYGYT
TRBV27	TRBJ2-3	NA	ASSLSLGPDTQY
TRBV4-1	TRBJ2-7	NA	ASSDPGTPSYEQY
TRBV5-6	TRBJ1-2	NA	ASSLGVGTPNYGYT
TRBV18	TRBJ1-4	NA	ASSPPDSSYEKLF
TRBV5-8	TRBJ1-5	NA	ASSLGQGGNQPQH